The clone carrying this T cell receptor (beta chain) was observed a handful of times. This sample is part of a study of blood T cells in healthy people across ages. Using a J-beta primer mix together with a sample-barcoded 5' primer, a second PCR was run for roughly 7 to 11 cycles. TCRdb ran MiXCR on the 5' RACE reads and lists one entry per CDR3 protein. The sample records more than 1,400,000 distinct CDR3 sequences, approximately 42% being singletons. CDR1 is SGHDT and CDR2 is YYEEEE in the germline V gene. The CDR3 has 14 residues. This sequence joins TRBV5-6 and TRBJ2-4, with D unclear. The end of the DNA fits TRBJ2-7 better, so the J call may be wrong. This receptor was identified in a young woman in good health. Sequenced sample: blood. CDR3 sequence reads: CASSLRLSFHEQYF. The CDR3, as DNA: TGTGCCAGCAGCTTGCGTCTTAGCTTTCACGAGCAGTACTTC.